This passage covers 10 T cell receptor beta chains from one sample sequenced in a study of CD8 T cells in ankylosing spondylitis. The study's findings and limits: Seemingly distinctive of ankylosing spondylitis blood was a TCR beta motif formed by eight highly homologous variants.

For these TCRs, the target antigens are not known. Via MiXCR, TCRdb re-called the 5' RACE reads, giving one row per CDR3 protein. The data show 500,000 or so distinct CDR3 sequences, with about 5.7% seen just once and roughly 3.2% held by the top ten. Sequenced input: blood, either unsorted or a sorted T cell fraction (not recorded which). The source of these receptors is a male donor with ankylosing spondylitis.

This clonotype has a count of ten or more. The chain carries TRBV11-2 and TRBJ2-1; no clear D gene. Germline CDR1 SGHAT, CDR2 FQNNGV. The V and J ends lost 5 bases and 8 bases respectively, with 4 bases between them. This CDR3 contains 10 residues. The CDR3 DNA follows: TGTGCCAGCAGCAGAGATGAGCAGTTCTTC. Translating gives CASSRDEQFF.

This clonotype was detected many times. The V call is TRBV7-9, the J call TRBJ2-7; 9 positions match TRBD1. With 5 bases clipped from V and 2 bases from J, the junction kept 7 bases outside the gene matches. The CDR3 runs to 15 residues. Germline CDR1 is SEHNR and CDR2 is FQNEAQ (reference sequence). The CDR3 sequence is CASSPRQGGTYEQYF. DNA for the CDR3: TGTGCCAGCAGCCCAAGACAGGGGGGCACCTACGAGCAGTACTTC.

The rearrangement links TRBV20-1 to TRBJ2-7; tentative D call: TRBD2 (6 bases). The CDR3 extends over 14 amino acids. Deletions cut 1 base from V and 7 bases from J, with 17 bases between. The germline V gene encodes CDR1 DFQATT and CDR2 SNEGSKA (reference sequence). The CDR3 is CSARGNSGSREQYF. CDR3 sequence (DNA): TGCAGTGCTAGAGGCAACTCCGGGAGTCGAGAGCAGTACTTC.

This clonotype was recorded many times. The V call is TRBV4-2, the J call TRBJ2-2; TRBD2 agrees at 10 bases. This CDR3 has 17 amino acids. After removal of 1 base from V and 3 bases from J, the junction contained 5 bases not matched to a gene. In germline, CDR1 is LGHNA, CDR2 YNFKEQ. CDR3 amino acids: CASSQVGAGGDTGELFF. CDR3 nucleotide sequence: TGTGCCAGCAGCCAAGTAGGAGCGGGGGGGGACACCGGGGAGCTGTTTTTT.

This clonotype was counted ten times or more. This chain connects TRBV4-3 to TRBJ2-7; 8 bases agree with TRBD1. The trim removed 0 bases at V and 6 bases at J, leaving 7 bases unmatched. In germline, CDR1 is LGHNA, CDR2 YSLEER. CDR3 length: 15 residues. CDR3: CASSQDFRGLSEQYF. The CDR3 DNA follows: TGCGCCAGCAGCCAAGATTTCAGGGGGCTGAGCGAGCAGTACTTC.

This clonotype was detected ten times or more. The CDR3 loop reads CSAPEPYNEQFF. CDR3 bases: TGCAGTGCCCCTGAACCCTACAATGAGCAGTTCTTC. The rearrangement joins TRBV20-1 to TRBJ2-1; D gene unclear. Trimming removed 6 bases at V and 2 bases at J, with 8 bases between. CDR3 length equals 12 residues. CDR1 and CDR2 from the germline V gene are DFQATT and SNEGSKA (reference sequence).

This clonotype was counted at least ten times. The CDR3 spells CASSLSVAVRGGYTF. CDR3 sequence (DNA): TGTGCCAGCAGCCTGTCGGTTGCGGTCCGGGGTGGCTACACCTTC. This sequence joins TRBV7-8 and TRBJ1-2, with unresolved D. The germline gives CDR1 SGHVS, CDR2 FQNEAQ. This CDR3 has 15 amino acids. Trimming shortened V by 5 bases and J by 7 bases, and 20 bases separated the two germline ends.

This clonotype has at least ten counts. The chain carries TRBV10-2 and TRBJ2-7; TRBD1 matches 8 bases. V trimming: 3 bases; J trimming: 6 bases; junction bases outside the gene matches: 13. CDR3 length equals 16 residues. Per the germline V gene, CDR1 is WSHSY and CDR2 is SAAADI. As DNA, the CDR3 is TGCGCCAGCAGTGACGACGGACAGGGTTTTTTGGTCGAGCAGTACTTC. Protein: CASSDDGQGFLVEQYF.

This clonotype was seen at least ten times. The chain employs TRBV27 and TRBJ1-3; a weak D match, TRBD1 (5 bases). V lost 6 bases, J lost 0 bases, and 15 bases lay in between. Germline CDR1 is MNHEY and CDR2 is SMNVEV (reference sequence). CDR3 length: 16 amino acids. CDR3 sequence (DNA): TGTGCCAGCAGCCTACCCCAGGGACTCTCTGGAAACACCATATATTTT. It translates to CASSLPQGLSGNTIYF.

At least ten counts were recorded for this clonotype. The CDR3 here is CASSLRDSSSYNEQFF. The CDR3 coding sequence is TGTGCCAGCAGTTTACGGGACAGTAGCTCCTACAATGAGCAGTTCTTC. This chain connects TRBV27 to TRBJ2-1, with 7 bases aligning to TRBD1. Per germline, CDR1 MNHEY and CDR2 SMNVEV (reference sequence). With 2 bases clipped from V and 0 bases from J, the junction kept 4 bases outside the gene matches. The CDR3 totals 16 residues.